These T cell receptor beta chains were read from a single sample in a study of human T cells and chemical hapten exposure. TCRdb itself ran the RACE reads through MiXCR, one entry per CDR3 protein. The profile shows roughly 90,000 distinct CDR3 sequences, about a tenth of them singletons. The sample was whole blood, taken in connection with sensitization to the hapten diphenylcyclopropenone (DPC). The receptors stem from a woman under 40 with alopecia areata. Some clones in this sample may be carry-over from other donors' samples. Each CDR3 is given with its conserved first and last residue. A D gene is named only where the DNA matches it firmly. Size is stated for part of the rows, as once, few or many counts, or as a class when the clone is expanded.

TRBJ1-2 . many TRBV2 TGTGCCAGCAGTGAATCGACTGCATATGGCTACACCTTC CASSESTAYGYTF
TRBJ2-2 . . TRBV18 TGTGCCAGCTCATGGCAGAACACCGGGGAGCTGTTTTTT CASSWQNTGELFF
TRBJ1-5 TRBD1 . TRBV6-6 TGTGCCAGCAGACTTGGCCGGGACAGCCATAATCAGCCCCAGCATTTT CASRLGRDSHNQPQHF
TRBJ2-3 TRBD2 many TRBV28 TGTGCCAGCAGTTTATCCAGCGGGAGGATGGAAGATACGCAGTATTTT CASSLSSGRMEDTQYF
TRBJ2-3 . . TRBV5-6 TGTGCCAGCAGTTCCGGACCAAACACAGATACGCAGTATTTT CASSSGPNTDTQYF
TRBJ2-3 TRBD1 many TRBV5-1 TGCGCCAGCAGCGTCCGGGACAGGGCGCCAGATACGCAGTATTTT CASSVRDRAPDTQYF
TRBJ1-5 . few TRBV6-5 TGTGCCAGCAGGGGGTCAGGGGACAATCAGCCCCAGCATTTT CASRGSGDNQPQHF
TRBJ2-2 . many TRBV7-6 TGTGCCAGCAGCTTATTACCCGAGGGCGGGGAGCTGTTTTTT CASSLLPEGGELFF
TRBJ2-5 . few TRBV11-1 TGTGCCAGCAGCTTAGGGTTCGGGCAGACCCAGTACTTC CASSLGFGQTQYF
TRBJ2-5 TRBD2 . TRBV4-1 TGCGCCAGCAGTCTCGGACTAGCGACATTTAGGGAGACCCAGTACTTC CASSLGLATFRETQYF
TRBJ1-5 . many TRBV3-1 TGTGCCAGCAGCCAAGATCTTCAGGGAAACCAGCCCCAGCATTTT CASSQDLQGNQPQHF
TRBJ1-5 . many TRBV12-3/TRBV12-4 TGTGCCAGCAGTGCCCAGGTACTTTCTAATCAGCCCCAGCATTTT CASSAQVLSNQPQHF
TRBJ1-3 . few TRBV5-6 TGTGCCAGCAGGGGGGCCCCGGGAAACACCATATATTTT CASRGAPGNTIYF
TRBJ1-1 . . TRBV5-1 TGCGCCAGCAGCTTGACAGACTCGAACACTGAAGCTTTCTTT CASSLTDSNTEAFF
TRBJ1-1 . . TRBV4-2 TGTGCCAGCAGCCAAGACCCCGGTGGAGGCACTGAAGCTTTCTTT CASSQDPGGGTEAFF
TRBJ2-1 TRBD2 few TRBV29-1 TGCAGCGTACGACTAGCCTACACGGACAATGAGCAGTTCTTC CSVRLAYTDNEQFF